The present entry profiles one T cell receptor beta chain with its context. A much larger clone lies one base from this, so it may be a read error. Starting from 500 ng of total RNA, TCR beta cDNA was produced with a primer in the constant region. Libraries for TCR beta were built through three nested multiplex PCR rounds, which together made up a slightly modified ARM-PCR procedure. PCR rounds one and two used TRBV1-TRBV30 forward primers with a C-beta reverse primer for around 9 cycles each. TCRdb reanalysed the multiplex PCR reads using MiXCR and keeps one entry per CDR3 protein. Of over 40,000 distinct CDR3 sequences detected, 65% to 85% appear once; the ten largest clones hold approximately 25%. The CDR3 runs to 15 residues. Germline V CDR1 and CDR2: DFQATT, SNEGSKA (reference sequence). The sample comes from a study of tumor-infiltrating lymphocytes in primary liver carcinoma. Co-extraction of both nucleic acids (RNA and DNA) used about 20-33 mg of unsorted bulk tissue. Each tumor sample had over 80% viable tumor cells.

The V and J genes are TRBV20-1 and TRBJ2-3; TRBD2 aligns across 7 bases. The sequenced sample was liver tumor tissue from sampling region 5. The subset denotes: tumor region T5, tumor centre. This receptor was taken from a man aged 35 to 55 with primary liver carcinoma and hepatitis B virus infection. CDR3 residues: CSPRDGREGTDTQYF. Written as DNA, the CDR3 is TGCAGTCCTAGAGATGGCAGGGAGGGGACAGATACGCAGTATTTT.